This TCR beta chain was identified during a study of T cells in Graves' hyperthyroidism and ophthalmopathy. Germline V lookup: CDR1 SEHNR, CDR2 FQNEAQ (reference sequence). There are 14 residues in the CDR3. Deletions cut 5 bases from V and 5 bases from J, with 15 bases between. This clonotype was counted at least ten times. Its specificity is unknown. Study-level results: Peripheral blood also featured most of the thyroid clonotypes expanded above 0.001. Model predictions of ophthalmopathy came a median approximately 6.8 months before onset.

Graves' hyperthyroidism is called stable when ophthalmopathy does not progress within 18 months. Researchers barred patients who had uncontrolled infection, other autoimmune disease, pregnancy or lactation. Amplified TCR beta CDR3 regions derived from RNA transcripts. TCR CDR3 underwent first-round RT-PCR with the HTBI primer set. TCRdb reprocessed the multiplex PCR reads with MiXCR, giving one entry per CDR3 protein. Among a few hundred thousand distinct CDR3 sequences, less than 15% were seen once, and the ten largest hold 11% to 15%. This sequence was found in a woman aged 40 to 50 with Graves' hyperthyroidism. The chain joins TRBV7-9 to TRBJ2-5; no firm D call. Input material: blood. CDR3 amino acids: CASSPTTSSETQYF. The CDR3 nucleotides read TGTGCCAGCAGCCCGACAACGAGTTCGGAGACCCAGTACTTC.